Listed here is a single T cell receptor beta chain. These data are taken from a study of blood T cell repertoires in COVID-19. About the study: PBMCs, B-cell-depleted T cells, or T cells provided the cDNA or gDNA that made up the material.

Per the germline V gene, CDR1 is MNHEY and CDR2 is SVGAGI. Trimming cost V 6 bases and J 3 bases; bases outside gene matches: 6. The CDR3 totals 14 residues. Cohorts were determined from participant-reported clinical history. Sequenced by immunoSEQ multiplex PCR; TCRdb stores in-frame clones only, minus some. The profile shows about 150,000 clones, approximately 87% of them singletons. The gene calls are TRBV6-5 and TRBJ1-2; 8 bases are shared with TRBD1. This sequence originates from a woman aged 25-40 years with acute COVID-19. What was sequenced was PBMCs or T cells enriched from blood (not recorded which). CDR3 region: CASSTQGADYGYTF. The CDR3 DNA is TGTGCCAGCAGCACCCAGGGGGCGGACTATGGCTACACCTTC.